A single sample gave rise to the 18 T cell receptor beta chains below, sequenced in a study of cytomegalovirus exposure and HLA in healthy donors. This PCR relied on a set of 60 Vbeta primers and 13 Jbeta primers. Profiled with immunoSEQ multiplex PCR; TCRdb holds only in-frame clones, not every one. The sample holds 100,000 to 150,000 clones, approximately 17% seen once. The material sequenced was PBMCs. These receptors were collected from a female donor in good health and CMV-seropositive.

V is TRBV2 and J is TRBJ2-3; 8 bases line up with TRBD2. This CDR3 spans 14 amino acids. V lost 3 bases to trimming and J lost 5 bases; unmatched junction nucleotides: 4. Germline CDR1 and CDR2: SNHLY and FYNNEI. The CDR3 is CASSDGREVDTQYF. CDR3 in DNA: TGTGCCAGCAGTGATGGGCGGGAGGTAGATACGCAGTATTTT. Variable domain in full (rest from reference TRBV2 and TRBJ2-3): EPEVTQTPSHQVTQMGQEVILRCVPISNHLYFYWYRQILGQKVEFLVSFYNNEISEKSEIFDDQFSVERPDGSNFTLKIRSTKLEDSAMYFCASSDGREVDTQYFGPGTRLTVL.

The V call is TRBV2, the J call TRBJ1-5; D unclear. This CDR3 has 14 residues. Germline values: CDR1 SNHLY, CDR2 FYNNEI. V gave up 2 bases and J gave up 5 bases, with 10 bases separating them. CDR3 in amino acids: CASSERPGYQPQHF. CDR3 nucleotides: TGTGCCAGCAGTGAACGACCAGGATATCAGCCCCAGCATTTT.

V and J are TRBV28 and TRBJ2-1; 15 positions match TRBD2. CDR1 is MDHEN, CDR2 SYDVKM, per germline. This CDR3 has 21 residues. V dropped 7 bases and J dropped 7; count of bases not matched to a gene: 23. CDR3 coding DNA: TGTGCCAGCACCTATAGGAGGGGACTAGCGGGAGGCCCGCACGGTAGGAATGAGCAGTTCTTC. It yields the protein CASTYRRGLAGGPHGRNEQFF.

This clone has more than one count but fewer than ten. This CDR3 is also generated by other DNA sequences in the sample. The rearrangement uses TRBV5-1 and TRBJ2-3; TRBD2 agrees at 13 bases. The CDR3 runs to 16 residues. Germline values: CDR1 SGHRS, CDR2 YFSETQ. Trimming removed 2 bases from V and 3 bases from J; junction bases left unmatched: 3. Here the CDR3 reads CASSFGLAGETDTQYF. The CDR3 bases are TGCGCCAGCAGCTTTGGACTAGCGGGGGAAACAGATACGCAGTATTTT.

This clone was observed a handful of times. The chain uses TRBV4-3 and TRBJ2-7; TRBD2 aligns across 11 bases. The CDR3 has 15 residues. Germline V CDR1 and CDR2: LGHNA, YSLEER. The trim removed 10 bases at V and 6 bases at J, leaving 14 bases unmatched. The CDR3, as DNA: TGCGCCACATCCCGACTAGCGGGGACATTCGGCGAGCAGTACTTC. It specifies CATSRLAGTFGEQYF.

The J gene is TRBJ1-2, the V gene TRBV5-1; 8 positions agree with TRBD1. The CDR3 consists of 12 residues. Trimming cost V 7 bases and J 8 bases; bases outside gene matches: 7. The germline CDR1 and CDR2 sequences are SGHRS and YFSETQ. This chain's CDR3 is CASGQGAPGYTF. The CDR3 bases are TGCGCCAGCGGTCAGGGGGCGCCCGGCTACACCTTC.

This clone appeared a few times. This sequence joins TRBV30 and TRBJ2-5; 7 bases are shared with TRBD1. Unmatched junction bases numbered 10, after V lost 1 base and J lost 5 bases. This CDR3 has 15 amino acids. CDR1 and CDR2 (germline): GTSNPN, SVGIG (reference sequence). CDR3 DNA: TGTGCCTGGAGTGGGCTGGACAGGTTCGGGGAGACCCAGTACTTC. Amino acid sequence: CAWSGLDRFGETQYF. Complete variable domain (other parts from reference TRBV30 and TRBJ2-5): SQTIHQWPATLVQPVGSPLSLECTVEGTSNPNLYWYRQAAGRGLQLLFYSVGIGQISSEVPQNLSASRPQDRQFILSSKKLLLSDSGFYLCAWSGLDRFGETQYFGPGTRLLVL.

This sequence joins TRBV5-6 and TRBJ2-4; 8 nucleotides match TRBD1. The length of the CDR3 is 13 residues. CDR1 and CDR2 from the germline V gene are SGHDT and YYEEEE. J gave up 12 bases and V 3 bases, and 8 bases lay outside the gene matches. The CDR3 nucleotides are TGTGCCAGCAGCTACCGGGACAGGTCTCCTCAGTACTTC. Protein product: CASSYRDRSPQYF.

The gene calls are TRBV4-3 and TRBJ2-5, with 7 bases matching TRBD2. V lost 1 base, J lost 2 bases, and 7 bases stayed unmatched. CDR3 length: 16 amino acids. Germline CDR1 LGHNA, CDR2 YSLEER. The CDR3 bases are TGCGCCAGCAGCCAAGTTTTGGGCGGGGGTCAAGAGACCCAGTACTTC. Translating gives CASSQVLGGGQETQYF.

The sample holds a few counts of this clone. The chain joins TRBV7-8 to TRBJ2-7, with 10 bases lining up with TRBD2. The CDR3 contains 14 residues. Germline V gene lookup returns CDR1 SGHVS and CDR2 FQNEAQ. Losses at the gene ends were 5 bases for V and 3 bases for J; bases not matched to a gene: 4. The CDR3 sequence: CASSEREGRYEQYF. The CDR3, as DNA: TGTGCCAGCAGCGAGCGGGAGGGCCGCTACGAGCAGTACTTC.

A few counts support this clone. V usage is TRBV19 and J usage is TRBJ1-4, with D possibly matching TRBD1 (6 bases). From germline, CDR1 is LNHDA and CDR2 SQIVND (reference sequence). V gave up 6 bases and J gave up 6 bases, with 14 bases separating them. This CDR3 is built from 14 residues. The CDR3 reads CASRGHRVYEKLFF. CDR3 nucleotide sequence: TGTGCCAGTAGAGGGCACAGGGTGTATGAAAAACTGTTTTTT.

Only a few counts were recorded for this clone. The genes are TRBV5-1 and TRBJ2-1; 8 bases line up with TRBD1. Trimming removed 4 bases from V and 0 bases from J; junction bases left unmatched: 3. The CDR3 runs to 15 residues. CDR1 is SGHRS and CDR2 is YFSETQ in the germline V gene. The CDR3 DNA reads as TGCGCCAGCAGCGCTGGACAGGGCTCCTACAATGAGCAGTTCTTC. This gives the protein CASSAGQGSYNEQFF.

This clone was found a few times. The chain recombines TRBV28 with TRBJ2-7; 7 bases match TRBD1. V lost 7 bases to trimming and J lost 2 bases; unmatched junction nucleotides: 8. Looked up from germline, CDR1 is MDHEN and CDR2 is SYDVKM. The CDR3 sequence is 14 residues long. The CDR3 is CASTVQGSTYEQYF. As DNA, the CDR3 is TGTGCCAGCACCGTACAGGGGTCAACCTACGAGCAGTACTTC.

The CDR3 DNA reads TGCGCCAGCAGCCAAGATAGGCACACAGGAACCTACTATGGCTACACCTTC. It is translated as CASSQDRHTGTYYGYTF. V gene TRBV4-3 combines with J gene TRBJ1-2; D possibly corresponds to TRBD1 (5 bases). The length of the CDR3 is 17 residues. V lost 0 bases, J lost 3 bases, and 17 bases lay in between. Germline lookup yields CDR1 LGHNA and CDR2 YSLEER.

In its sample, this clone was seen a few times. V usage is TRBV9 and J usage is TRBJ2-1; no reliable D call. The CDR3 has 14 residues. The germline V gene has CDR1 SGDLS and CDR2 YYNGEE. Trimming stripped 3 bases from V and 6 bases from J, with 13 bases between. CDR3 nucleotide sequence: TGTGCCAGCAGCGAAAGTCTGCACTCCAATGAGCAGTTCTTC. It is translated as CASSESLHSNEQFF.

This clone was counted a few times. The V and J genes are TRBV4-1 and TRBJ2-2; possible D gene TRBD2, 5 bases. The CDR3 runs to 16 residues. The germline CDR1 and CDR2 sequences are MGHRA and YSYEKL. V lost 4 bases and J lost 3, with 15 bases in between. CDR3 nucleotide sequence: TGCGCCAGCAGCCCAACGATAACTAGGTACACCGGGGAGCTGTTTTTT. Translating it yields CASSPTITRYTGELFF.

V gene TRBV5-6 combines with J gene TRBJ2-3, with 10 bases lining up with TRBD2. CDR1 and CDR2 from the germline V gene are SGHDT and YYEEEE. Losses at the gene ends were 5 bases for V and 6 bases for J; bases not matched to a gene: 9. The CDR3 length is 15 residues. The chain's CDR3 is CASSDSSAGGDTQYF. CDR3 DNA sequence: TGTGCCAGCAGTGACTCCTCAGCGGGAGGGGATACGCAGTATTTT.

The chain couples TRBV30 to TRBJ1-5, with 7 bases lining up with TRBD1. Germline-derived CDR1 and CDR2 are GTSNPN and SVGIG (reference sequence). The CDR3 length is 14 residues. V lost 2 bases to trimming and J lost 7 bases; unmatched junction nucleotides: 8. CDR3 sequence (DNA): TGTGCCTGGAGTCCACAGGGGTCTTGGCAGCCCCAGCATTTT. The encoded protein is CAWSPQGSWQPQHF.